In its sample, the clone carrying this T cell receptor (beta chain) was seen many times. Some clones are missing from TCRdb's copy, which holds only in-frame ones; the method was immunoSEQ multiplex PCR. Of around 1.1 million clones listed, 78% are singletons. Germline-derived CDR1 and CDR2 are SGHRS and YFSETQ. The CDR3 spans 13 residues. V lost 0 bases and J 4 bases, leaving 8 bases between the germline ends. The data were taken from a study of shared clonotypes between healthy human individuals. The investigators split CD4+ cells into a CD45RA+ naive subset and a CD45RA-negative memory subset. The TCR sequence derives from a man aged 18-30 years in good health. Some clones in this sample may be carry-over from other donors' samples. The specimen was memory CD4+ T cells from PBMCs. Subset of the sample: CD45RA-negative fraction. The chain couples TRBV5-1 to TRBJ2-7; D is ambiguous. The CDR3 DNA is TGCGCCAGCAGCTTGGTATCCGATTACGAGCAGTACTTC. This encodes CASSLVSDYEQYF.